This paragraph reports one TCR beta chain. Generated by immunoSEQ multiplex PCR, the TCRdb table keeps only in-frame clones and is missing some. The sample carries about 290,000 clones, around 81% recorded once. These data originate in a study of blood T cell repertoires in COVID-19. For the study at large: The study drew acute and convalescent COVID-19 samples from the United States, Italy and Spain.

V lost 5 bases, J lost 9 bases, and 11 bases lay in between. The CDR3 consists of 12 residues. Germline V gene lookup returns CDR1 MDHEN and CDR2 SYDVKM. The chain employs TRBV28 and TRBJ2-1; D is unclear. Sample: peripheral blood. The receptor was derived from a woman in her 50s with active or convalescent COVID-19. Here the CDR3 reads CASSTPSSEQFF. CDR3 DNA: TGTGCCAGCAGTACCCCTAGTAGTGAGCAGTTCTTC.